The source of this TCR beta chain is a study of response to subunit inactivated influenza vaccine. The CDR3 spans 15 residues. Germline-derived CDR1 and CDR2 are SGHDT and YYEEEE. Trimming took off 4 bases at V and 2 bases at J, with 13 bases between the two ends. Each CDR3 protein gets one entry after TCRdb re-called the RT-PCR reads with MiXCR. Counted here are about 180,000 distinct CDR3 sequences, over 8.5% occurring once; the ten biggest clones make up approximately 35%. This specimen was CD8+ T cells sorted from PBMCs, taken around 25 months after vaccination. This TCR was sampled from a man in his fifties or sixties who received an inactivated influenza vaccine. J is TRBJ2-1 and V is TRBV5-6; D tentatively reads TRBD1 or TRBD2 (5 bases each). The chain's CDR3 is CASSEGPPPYNEQFF. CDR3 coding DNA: TGTGCCAGCAGCGAGGGACCTCCACCCTACAATGAGCAGTTCTTC.